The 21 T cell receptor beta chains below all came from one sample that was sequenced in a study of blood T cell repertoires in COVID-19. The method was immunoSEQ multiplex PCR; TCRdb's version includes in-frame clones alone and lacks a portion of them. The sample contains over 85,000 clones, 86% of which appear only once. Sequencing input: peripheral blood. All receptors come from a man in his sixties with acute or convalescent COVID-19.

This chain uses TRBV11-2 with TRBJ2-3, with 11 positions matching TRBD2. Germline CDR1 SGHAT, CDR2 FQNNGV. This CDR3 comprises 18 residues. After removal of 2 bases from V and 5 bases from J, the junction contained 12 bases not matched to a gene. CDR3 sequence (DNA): TGTGCCAGCAGCTTATTCGGTAGCGGGGGGGCTTCGGGAGATACGCAGTATTTT. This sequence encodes CASSLFGSGGASGDTQYF.

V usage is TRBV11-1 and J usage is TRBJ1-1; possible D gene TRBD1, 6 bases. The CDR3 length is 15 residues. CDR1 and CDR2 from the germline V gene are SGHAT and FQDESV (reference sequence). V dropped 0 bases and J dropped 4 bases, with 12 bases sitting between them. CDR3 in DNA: TGTGCCAGCAGCTTAGCAGGGGGAATAGGCACTGAAGCTTTCTTT. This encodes CASSLAGGIGTEAFF.

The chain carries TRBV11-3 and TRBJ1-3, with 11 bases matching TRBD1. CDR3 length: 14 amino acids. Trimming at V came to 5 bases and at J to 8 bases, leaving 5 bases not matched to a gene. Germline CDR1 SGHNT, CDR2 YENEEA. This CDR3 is CASSPGQGADTIYF. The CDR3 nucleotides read TGTGCCAGCAGCCCCGGACAGGGGGCAGACACCATATATTTT. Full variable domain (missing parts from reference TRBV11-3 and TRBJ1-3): EAGVVQSPRYKIIEKKQPVAFWCNPISGHNTLYWYLQNLGQGPELLIRYENEEAVDDSQLPKDRFSAERLKGVDSTLKIQPAELGDSAVYLCASSPGQGADTIYFGEGSWLTVV.

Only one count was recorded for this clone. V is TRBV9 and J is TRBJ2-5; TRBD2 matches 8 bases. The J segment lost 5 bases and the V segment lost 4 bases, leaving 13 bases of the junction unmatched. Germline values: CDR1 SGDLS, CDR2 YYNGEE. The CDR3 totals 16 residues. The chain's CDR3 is CASSKDSGATGETQYF. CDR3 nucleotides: TGTGCCAGCAGCAAAGATAGCGGGGCGACGGGGGAGACCCAGTACTTC.

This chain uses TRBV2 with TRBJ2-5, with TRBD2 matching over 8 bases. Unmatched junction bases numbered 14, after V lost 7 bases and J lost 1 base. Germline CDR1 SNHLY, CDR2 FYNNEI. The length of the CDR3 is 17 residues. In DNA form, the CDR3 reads TGTGCCAGCATTTGGAGCGGGAGCGCCAGCGGCCAAGAGACCCAGTACTTC. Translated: CASIWSGSASGQETQYF. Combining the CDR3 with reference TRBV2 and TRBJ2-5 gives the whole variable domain EPEVTQTPSHQVTQMGQEVILRCVPISNHLYFYWYRQILGQKVEFLVSFYNNEISEKSEIFDDQFSVERPDGSNFTLKIRSTKLEDSAMYFCASIWSGSASGQETQYFGPGTRLLVL.

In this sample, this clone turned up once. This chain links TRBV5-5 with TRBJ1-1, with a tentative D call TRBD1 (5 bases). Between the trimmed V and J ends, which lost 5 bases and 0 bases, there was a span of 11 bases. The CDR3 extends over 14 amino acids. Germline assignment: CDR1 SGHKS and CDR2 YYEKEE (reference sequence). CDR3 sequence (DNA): TGTGCCAGCAGTTCTGGGACTCTGAACACTGAAGCTTTCTTT. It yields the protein CASSSGTLNTEAFF.

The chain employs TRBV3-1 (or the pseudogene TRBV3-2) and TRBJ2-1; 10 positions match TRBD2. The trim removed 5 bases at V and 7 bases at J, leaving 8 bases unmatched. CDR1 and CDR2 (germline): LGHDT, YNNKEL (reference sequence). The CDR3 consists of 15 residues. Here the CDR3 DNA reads TGTGCCAGCAGCAAAGCGGGGGGGCCTTTAAATGAGCAGTTCTTC. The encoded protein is CASSKAGGPLNEQFF.

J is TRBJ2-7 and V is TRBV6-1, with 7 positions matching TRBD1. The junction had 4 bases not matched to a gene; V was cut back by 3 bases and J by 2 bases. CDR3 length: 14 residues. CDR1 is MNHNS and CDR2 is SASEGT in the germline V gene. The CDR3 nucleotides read TGTGCCAGCAGTGACCGGGACAGAACCTACGAGCAGTACTTC. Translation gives CASSDRDRTYEQYF.

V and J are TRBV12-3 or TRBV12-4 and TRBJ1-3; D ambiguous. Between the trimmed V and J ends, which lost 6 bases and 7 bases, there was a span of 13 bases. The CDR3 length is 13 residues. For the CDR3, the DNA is TGTGCCAGCAGCTTTGGCCTTTCGAACACCATATATTTT. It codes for CASSFGLSNTIYF.

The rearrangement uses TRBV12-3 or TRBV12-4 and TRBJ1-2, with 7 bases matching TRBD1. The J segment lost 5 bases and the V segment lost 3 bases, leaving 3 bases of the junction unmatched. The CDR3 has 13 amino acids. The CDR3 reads CASSFDRVYGYTF. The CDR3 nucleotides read TGTGCCAGCAGTTTTGACAGGGTTTATGGCTACACCTTC.

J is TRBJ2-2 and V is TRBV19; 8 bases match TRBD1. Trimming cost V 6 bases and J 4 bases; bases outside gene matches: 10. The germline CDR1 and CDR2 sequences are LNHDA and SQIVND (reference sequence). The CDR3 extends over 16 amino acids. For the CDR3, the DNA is TGTGCCAGTAGCCACAGCCGGACAGGGTTCACCGGGGAGCTGTTTTTT. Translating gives CASSHSRTGFTGELFF.

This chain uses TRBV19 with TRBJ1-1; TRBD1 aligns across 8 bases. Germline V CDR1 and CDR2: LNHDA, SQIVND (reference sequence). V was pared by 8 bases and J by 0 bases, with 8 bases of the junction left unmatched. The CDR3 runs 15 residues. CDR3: CASGTGLFMNTEAFF. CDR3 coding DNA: TGTGCCAGTGGGACAGGTTTATTCATGAACACTGAAGCTTTCTTT. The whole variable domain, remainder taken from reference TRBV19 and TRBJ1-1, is DGGITQSPKYLFRKEGQNVTLSCEQNLNHDAMYWYRQDPGQGLRLIYYSQIVNDFQKGDIAEGYSVSREKKESFPLTVTSAQKNPTAFYLCASGTGLFMNTEAFFGQGTRLTVV.

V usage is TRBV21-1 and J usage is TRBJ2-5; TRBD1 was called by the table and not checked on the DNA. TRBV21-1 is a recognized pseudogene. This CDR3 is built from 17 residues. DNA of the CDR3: TGTGCCAGCAGCCCGAGAGGACGGGACAGGGGTACGGAGACCCAGTACTTC. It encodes CASSPRGRDRGTETQYF.

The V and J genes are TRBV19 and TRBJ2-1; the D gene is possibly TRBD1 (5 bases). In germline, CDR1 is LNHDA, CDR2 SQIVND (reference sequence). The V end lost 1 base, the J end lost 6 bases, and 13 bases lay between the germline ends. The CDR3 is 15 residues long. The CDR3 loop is CASSIGAGWGNEQFF. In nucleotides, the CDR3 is TGTGCCAGTAGTATAGGGGCAGGGTGGGGCAATGAGCAGTTCTTC.

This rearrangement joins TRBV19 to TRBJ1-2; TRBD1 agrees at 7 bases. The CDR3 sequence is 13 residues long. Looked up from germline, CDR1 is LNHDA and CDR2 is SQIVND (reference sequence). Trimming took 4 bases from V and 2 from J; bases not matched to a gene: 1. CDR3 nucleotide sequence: TGTGCCAGTAGTACGACAGGGAACTATGGCTACACCTTC. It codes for CASSTTGNYGYTF.

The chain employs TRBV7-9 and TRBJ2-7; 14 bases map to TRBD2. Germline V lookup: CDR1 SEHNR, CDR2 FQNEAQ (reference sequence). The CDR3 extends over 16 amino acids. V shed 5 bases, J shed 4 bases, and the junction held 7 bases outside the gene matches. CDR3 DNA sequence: TGTGCCAGCAGCCCCCGACTAGCGGGAGGGCAGTACGAGCAGTACTTC. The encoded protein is CASSPRLAGGQYEQYF. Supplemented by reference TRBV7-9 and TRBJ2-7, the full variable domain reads DTGVSQNPRHKITKRGQNVTFRCDPISEHNRLYWYRQTLGQGPEFLTYFQNEAQLEKSRLLSDRFSAERPKGSFSTLEIQRTEQGDSAMYLCASSPRLAGGQYEQYFGPGTRLTVT.

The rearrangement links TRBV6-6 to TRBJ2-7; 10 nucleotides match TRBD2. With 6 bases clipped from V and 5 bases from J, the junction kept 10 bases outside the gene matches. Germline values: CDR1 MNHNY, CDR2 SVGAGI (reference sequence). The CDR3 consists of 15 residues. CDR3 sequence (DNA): TGTGCCAGCAGCCCGGGTGCCCTAGCGGGAGACGAGCAGTACTTC. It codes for CASSPGALAGDEQYF.

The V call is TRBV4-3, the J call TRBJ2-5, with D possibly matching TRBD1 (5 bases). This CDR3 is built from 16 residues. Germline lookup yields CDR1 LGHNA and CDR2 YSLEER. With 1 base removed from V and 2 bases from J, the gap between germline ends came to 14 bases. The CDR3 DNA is TGCGCCAGCAGCCAAGTGGGGCAGCTAAGGCAAGAGACCCAGTACTTC. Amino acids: CASSQVGQLRQETQYF.

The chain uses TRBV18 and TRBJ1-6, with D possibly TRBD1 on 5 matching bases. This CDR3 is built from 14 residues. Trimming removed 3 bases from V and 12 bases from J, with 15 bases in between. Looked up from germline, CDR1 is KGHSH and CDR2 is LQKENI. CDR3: CASSPDTGGKPLHF. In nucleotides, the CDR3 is TGTGCCAGCTCACCGGATACTGGGGGGAAACCCCTCCACTTT. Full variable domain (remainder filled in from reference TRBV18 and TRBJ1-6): NAGVMQNPRHLVRRRGQEARLRCSPMKGHSHVYWYRQLPEEGLKFMVYLQKENIIDESGMPKERFSAEFPKEGPSILRIQQVVRGDSAAYFCASSPDTGGKPLHFGNGTRLTVT.

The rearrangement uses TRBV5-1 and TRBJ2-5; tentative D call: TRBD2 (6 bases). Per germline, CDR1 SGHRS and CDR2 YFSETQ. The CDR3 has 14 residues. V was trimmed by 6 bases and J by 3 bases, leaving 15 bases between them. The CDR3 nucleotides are TGCGCCAGCACCATCTTTGGAGGGAAAGAGACCCAGTACTTC. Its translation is CASTIFGGKETQYF.

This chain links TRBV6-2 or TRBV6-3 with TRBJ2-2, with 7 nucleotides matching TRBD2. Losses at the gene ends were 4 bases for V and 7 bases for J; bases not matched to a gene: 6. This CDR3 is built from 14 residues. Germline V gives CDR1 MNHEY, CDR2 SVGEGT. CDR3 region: CASSSGGYRGELFF. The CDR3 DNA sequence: TGTGCCAGCAGTTCCGGGGGGTATCGCGGGGAGCTGTTTTTT.